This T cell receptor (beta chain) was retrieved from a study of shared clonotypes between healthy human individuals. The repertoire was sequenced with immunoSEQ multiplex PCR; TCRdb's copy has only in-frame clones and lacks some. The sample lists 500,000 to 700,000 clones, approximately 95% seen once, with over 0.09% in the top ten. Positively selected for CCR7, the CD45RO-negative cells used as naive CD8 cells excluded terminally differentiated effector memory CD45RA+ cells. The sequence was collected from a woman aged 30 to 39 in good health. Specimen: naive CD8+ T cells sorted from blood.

As DNA, the CDR3 is TGTGCCAGCAGCCTACCCGGGGCCGCCTACGAGCAGTACTTC. It specifies CASSLPGAAYEQYF. The chain has TRBV11-2 and TRBJ2-7; D may match TRBD1 or TRBD2 (5 bases each). Trimming shortened V by 5 bases and J by 2 bases, and 13 bases separated the two germline ends. Germline V lookup: CDR1 SGHAT, CDR2 FQNNGV. The CDR3 is made up of 14 amino acids.